This section outlines one TCR beta chain sequence together with its context. These data are taken from a study of blood T cell repertoires in COVID-19. Study information: Sites across the United States, Italy and Spain contributed samples from acute and convalescent COVID-19. In each case, the material was cDNA or gDNA derived from T cells, B-cell-depleted T cells, or PBMCs.

Original handling: Reference gene primer amplification gave nucleated cell count estimates. Here immunoSEQ multiplex PCR was the method, and the copy in TCRdb shows in-frame clones only, minus some. The V and J calls and clone size were taken over from that table, and D and trimming were inferred from the DNA. The data show approximately 170,000 clones, roughly 80% seen once. The CDR3 consists of 16 residues. Per germline, CDR1 LNHNV and CDR2 YYDKDF (reference sequence). With 3 bases clipped from V and 2 bases from J, the junction kept 6 bases outside the gene matches. The sequencing sample was made of peripheral blood. The genes are TRBV15 and TRBJ2-1; the match to TRBD2 covers 8 bases. This TCR came from a woman aged 45-59 years with acute or convalescent COVID-19. The CDR3 loop reads CATSSPAGVPYNEQFF. CDR3 nucleotides: TGTGCCACCAGCAGCCCAGCGGGGGTCCCCTACAATGAGCAGTTCTTC.